The clone carrying this T cell receptor (beta chain) has more than one count but fewer than ten. Its target is unknown. The CDR3 is 15 residues long. Deletions cut 2 bases from V and 4 bases from J, with 12 bases between. Per germline, CDR1 GTSNPN and CDR2 SVGIG (reference sequence). This sample was included in a study of regulatory T cells in long-lasting Graves disease. Whole-study results and caveats: Study of thyroid tissue was not done, with only peripheral blood studied.

The authors built TCR beta libraries using iRepertoire HTBI primers and Arm-PCR of CDR3 regions. TCRdb re-analysed the multiplex PCR reads in MiXCR, keeping a single row per CDR3 protein. The repertoire has roughly 400,000 distinct CDR3 sequences, roughly a fifth of them found once; the top ten carry more than 13%. Time point here: persistent/refractory GD, antithyroid drugs over 5 years with positive TRAb. The TCR library was made from RNA that had been extracted from PBMCs in TRIzol. The TCR comes from a female donor with Graves disease. The source was peripheral blood mononuclear cells (PBMCs), collected when the disease was refractory, from a patient treated with antithyroid drugs. This sequence joins TRBV30 and TRBJ2-6; D assignment may be TRBD1 or TRBD2 (5 bases each). This chain's CDR3 is CAWSPRGGGANVLTF. The CDR3 nucleotides are TGTGCCTGGAGTCCACGGGGCGGAGGGGCCAACGTCCTGACTTTC.